What follows are 21 T cell receptor beta chains derived from one specimen sequenced in a study of CD8+CD57+ T cells in acquired aplastic anemia. Genomic DNA acted as the template from which TCR beta VDJ combination and CDR3 sequence profiling were carried out. TCRdb re-derived calls from the reads in MiXCR, one entry per CDR3 protein. The sample comprises about 190,000 distinct CDR3 sequences, around 59% of which are singletons, and around a sixth rests with the top ten. Material for sequencing was sorted CD4+, CD8+, or CD8+CD57+ T cells (not recorded which) from PBMCs. The receptors derive from a human donor in good health, serving as a control.

This clonotype was found once. A single base separates this from a much larger clone, so it may be a read error. J is TRBJ1-1 and V is TRBV7-2; a weak D match, TRBD1 (5 bases). Per germline, CDR1 SGHTA and CDR2 FQGNSA. This CDR3 region has 12 residues. CDR3 amino acids: CASSPVGVVASF. In DNA, the CDR3 is TGTGCCAGCAGCCCGGTGGGGGTGGTAGCTTCCTTT.

The chain recombines TRBV19 with TRBJ2-7, with 7 bases that match TRBD1. CDR1 is LNHDA, CDR2 SQIVND, per germline (reference sequence). The CDR3 is 14 amino acids. Unmatched junction bases numbered 5, after V lost 4 bases and J lost 2 bases. The CDR3 nucleotides read TGTGCCAGTAGTAAGGGCAGGGGGACCTACGAGCAGTACTTC. It yields the protein CASSKGRGTYEQYF.

This clonotype was observed many times. J is TRBJ2-2 and V is TRBV20-1; D call uncertain. Trimming removed 0 bases at V and 9 bases at J, with 5 bases between. The germline V gene has CDR1 DFQATT and CDR2 SNEGSKA (reference sequence). CDR3 size: 11 residues. The CDR3 DNA reads TGCAGTGCTAGAGATCACCGGGAGCTGTTTTTT. It translates to CSARDHRELFF.

The V and J genes are TRBV20-1 and TRBJ2-6; 7 nucleotides match TRBD1. Trimming at V came to 7 bases and at J to 2 bases, leaving 14 bases not matched to a gene. The length of the CDR3 is 17 residues. The V gene's germline CDR1 is DFQATT and CDR2 SNEGSKA (reference sequence). CDR3 sequence: CSVPNLDRVAGANVLTF. The CDR3 coding sequence is TGCAGTGTCCCGAACTTAGACAGGGTGGCTGGGGCCAACGTCCTGACTTTC.

In regard to this clonotype: The junction departs from the called germline gene at one end, perhaps through a read error. The V gene is TRBV29-1, the J gene TRBJ2-2; D ambiguous. This CDR3 comprises 13 residues. CDR1 is SQVTM and CDR2 is ANQGSEA in the germline V gene. The CDR3 sequence: CSVELGNTRELFF. CDR3 nucleotide sequence: TGCAGCGTTGAACTGGGAAACACCAGGGAGCTGTTTTTT.

At least ten counts were recorded for this clonotype. J is TRBJ1-2 and V is TRBV4-3; D remains unclear. V gave up 1 base and J gave up 5 bases, with 11 bases separating them. The CDR3 extends over 14 amino acids. Germline CDR1 and CDR2: LGHNA and YSLEER. CDR3 in DNA: TGCGCCAGCAGCCAAGGAAACGGATTATATGGCTACACCTTC. As protein: CASSQGNGLYGYTF.

The chain uses TRBV29-1 and TRBJ1-1, with TRBD1 identical over 9 bases. From germline, CDR1 is SQVTM and CDR2 ANQGSEA. CDR3 length: 15 amino acids. V lost 1 base to trimming and J lost 2 bases; unmatched junction nucleotides: 5. CDR3 DNA: TGCAGCGTTGAAGGCCGGGGACAGGGTAACACTGAAGCTTTCTTT. This translates into CSVEGRGQGNTEAFF.

This clonotype was counted ten times or more. This chain connects TRBV6-1 to TRBJ1-1; possibly TRBD1 for D (6 bases). The germline V gene encodes CDR1 MNHNS and CDR2 SASEGT. Trimming cost V 1 base and J 1 base, with 10 bases left between them. This CDR3 is built from 15 residues. This CDR3 reads CASSEVRTANTEAFF. The CDR3, as DNA: TGTGCCAGCAGTGAAGTGAGGACAGCGAACACTGAAGCTTTCTTT.

Regarding this clonotype: At one end, the junction sequence differs from germline, possibly due to a read error. The V gene is TRBV5-1, the J gene TRBJ1-1; 10 positions match TRBD1. Germline assignment: CDR1 SGHRS and CDR2 YFSETQ. The CDR3 covers 13 residues. DNA for the CDR3: TGTGCCAGCAGCTTAGGACAGGGGGTAGTAGCTTTCTTT. This encodes CASSLGQGVVAFF.

This chain joins TRBV19 and TRBJ1-6, with TRBD1 matching over 8 bases. V gave up 1 base and J gave up 6 bases; unmatched junction bases: 2. Germline CDR1 reads LNHDA; CDR2 reads SQIVND (reference sequence). This CDR3 region has 15 residues. Written as DNA, the CDR3 is TGTGCCAGTAGTATAGGGACAGGGTCTAATTCACCCCTCCACTTT. This sequence encodes CASSIGTGSNSPLHF.

On this clonotype itself: A read error may explain this, as a much larger clone is one base away. The chain joins TRBV6-1 to TRBJ1-4; tentatively, D is TRBD1 (5 bases). Deletions cut 2 bases from V and 12 bases from J, with 13 bases between. CDR3 length: 13 residues. Germline CDR1 MNHNS, CDR2 SASEGT. The CDR3 DNA reads TGTGCCAGCAGTGAATATTGGGGGGAAGAACTGTTTTTT. Translated: CASSEYWGEELFF.

The chain uses TRBV29-1 and TRBJ2-7; 8 positions agree with TRBD2. The CDR3 is made up of 13 amino acids. Germline assignment: CDR1 SQVTM and CDR2 ANQGSEA. V lost 4 bases, J lost 0 bases, and 2 bases stayed unmatched. The CDR3 region has the DNA TGCAGCGTTGTCGGGACTAGCTCCTACGAGCAGTACTTC. Amino acid sequence: CSVVGTSSYEQYF.

The chain recombines TRBV9 with TRBJ2-7, with TRBD2 identical over 8 bases. Germline V gives CDR1 SGDLS, CDR2 YYNGEE. With V trimmed by 0 bases and J by 7 bases, 12 bases remained unmatched. The CDR3 is 16 residues long. CDR3: CASSVAAGADDLEQYF. The CDR3 nucleotides read TGTGCCAGCAGCGTAGCAGCGGGGGCAGACGACCTTGAGCAGTACTTC.

There are a few counts of this clonotype. V usage is TRBV6-2 or TRBV6-3 and J usage is TRBJ1-6, with unresolved D. The germline V and J ends were trimmed by 0 bases and 7 bases, with 4 bases remaining between them. CDR3 length: 13 residues. Germline V gene data show CDR1 as MNHEY and CDR2 as SVGEGT. The CDR3 region is CASSYSENSPLHF. CDR3 nucleotide sequence: TGTGCCAGCAGTTACTCAGAAAATTCACCCCTCCACTTT.

Only a few counts were recorded for this clonotype. The chain recombines TRBV7-7 with TRBJ2-5; 12 bases line up with TRBD2. Germline V gene data show CDR1 as SSHAT and CDR2 as FNYEAQ (reference sequence). The CDR3 consists of 17 residues. J gave up 5 bases and V 4 bases, and 11 bases lay outside the gene matches. This CDR3 is CASSSGTSGSPGETQYF. CDR3 in DNA: TGTGCCAGCAGCTCCGGGACTAGCGGGTCCCCGGGGGAGACCCAGTACTTC.

This clonotype was recorded many times. The V gene is TRBV5-1, the J gene TRBJ1-1; D gene unclear. The ends were cut back, 0 bases at V and 0 bases at J, with 9 bases in the middle. Germline V gene lookup returns CDR1 SGHRS and CDR2 YFSETQ. This CDR3 spans 15 amino acids. The CDR3 is CASSLGPSMNTEAFF. CDR3 DNA: TGCGCCAGCAGCTTGGGGCCCAGCATGAACACTGAAGCTTTCTTT.

This clonotype showed up just a few times. The chain is built from TRBV6-2 or TRBV6-3 and TRBJ2-7; D gene unclear. V lost 6 bases to trimming and J lost 2 bases, with 17 bases between them. This CDR3 comprises 15 residues. The germline V gene has CDR1 MNHEY and CDR2 SVGEGT. The CDR3 loop is CASRPSGSSPYEQYF. The DNA for the CDR3 is TGTGCCAGCAGACCCTCCGGGTCCTCTCCCTACGAGCAGTACTTC.

J is TRBJ1-2 and V is TRBV3-1, with TRBD1 matching 9 bases. V was clipped by 0 bases and J by 4 bases; unmatched bases: 12. This CDR3 has 18 residues. The germline V gene has CDR1 LGHDT and CDR2 YNNKEL (reference sequence). Here the CDR3 reads CASSQDGLETGGTYGYTF. The CDR3 DNA sequence: TGTGCCAGCAGCCAAGATGGCTTGGAGACAGGGGGAACCTATGGCTACACCTTC.

The table lists this clonotype with a few counts. The chain joins TRBV7-8 to TRBJ1-2; the D is unclear. Germline CDR1 and CDR2: SGHVS and FQNEAQ. This CDR3 has 14 residues. V dropped 1 base and J dropped 6 bases, with 12 bases sitting between them. This CDR3 is CASSLGVSLHGYTF. The CDR3 DNA sequence: TGTGCCAGCAGCTTAGGTGTCAGTCTCCATGGCTACACCTTC.

The V call is TRBV10-3, the J call TRBJ1-2, with D possibly TRBD1 on 5 matching bases. CDR1 is ENHRY and CDR2 is SYGVKD in the germline V gene. The CDR3 is made up of 13 amino acids. V was trimmed by 3 bases and J by 5 bases, leaving 10 bases between them. The CDR3: CAISEGEPYGYTF. The CDR3 region has the DNA TGTGCCATCAGTGAAGGGGAGCCTTATGGCTACACCTTC.

This chain connects TRBV7-9 to TRBJ2-5, with 7 positions matching TRBD1. The J call could be wrong; TRBJ2-7 is a better fit for the DNA end. The CDR3 has 14 residues. Germline values: CDR1 SEHNR, CDR2 FQNEAQ (reference sequence). The CDR3 reads CASSYRDRPYEQYF. The CDR3 nucleotides read TGTGCCAGCAGCTACCGGGACAGACCCTACGAGCAGTACTTC.